The 26 T cell receptor beta chains given below trace back to one sample, sequenced in a study of T cells in Graves' hyperthyroidism and ophthalmopathy. From RNA transcripts, TCR beta CDR3 regions were amplified. TCR CDR3 regions were first amplified by RT-PCR with HTBI primers. One entry per CDR3 protein, called by TCRdb with MiXCR from the multiplex PCR reads. The table has roughly 350,000 distinct CDR3 sequences, approximately 13% seen once. The material sequenced was blood. All receptors derive from a middle-aged woman with Graves' ophthalmopathy.

This clonotype came up many times. The CDR3 region has the DNA TGTGCCACCAGCAGAGGGAGGGACAGGTTTAATGAAAAACTGTTTTTT. The encoded protein is CATSRGRDRFNEKLFF. The rearrangement joins TRBV15 to TRBJ1-4, with TRBD1 matching over 8 bases. V shed 1 base and J 4 bases; nucleotides not matched to a gene: 5. This CDR3 comprises 16 residues. Per germline, CDR1 LNHNV and CDR2 YYDKDF (reference sequence).

This chain uses TRBV25-1 with TRBJ2-1; 8 positions agree with TRBD2. CDR1 is MGHDK and CDR2 is SYGVNS in the germline V gene. There are 15 residues in the CDR3. Trimming removed 7 bases from V and 12 bases from J; junction bases left unmatched: 17. The CDR3 nucleotides read TGTGCCAGCACCCCTGGCGGGGGGAGGGTAAAAGGGCAGTTCTTC. Protein sequence: CASTPGGGRVKGQFF.

This chain joins TRBV9 and TRBJ2-1; D unresolved. The V gene's germline CDR1 is SGDLS and CDR2 YYNGEE. This CDR3 is built from 15 residues. Trimming pared 0 bases from V and 4 bases from J, leaving 11 bases between. The CDR3 DNA reads as TGTGCCAGCAGCGTAGCGTTAGCCTCATACAATGAGCAGTTCTTC. Translating it yields CASSVALASYNEQFF.

This clonotype was detected a few times. This chain connects TRBV14 to TRBJ2-7, with 7 nucleotides matching TRBD2. CDR1 SGHDN and CDR2 FVKESK come from the germline V gene. With V trimmed by 0 bases and J by 4 bases, 6 bases remained unmatched. This CDR3 spans 15 amino acids. CDR3 protein: CASSQDFSGGYEQYF. Written as DNA, the CDR3 is TGTGCCAGCAGCCAAGATTTTTCGGGGGGTTACGAGCAGTACTTC.

There are many counts of this clonotype. The CDR3 region has the DNA TGTGCCAGCAGCCAAGATAGGTGGGCGACCTACGAGCAGTACTTC. Its protein is CASSQDRWATYEQYF. The chain carries TRBV14 and TRBJ2-7; D not certain. Deletions cut 0 bases from V and 2 bases from J, with 11 bases between. CDR1 SGHDN and CDR2 FVKESK come from the germline V gene. The CDR3 length is 15 residues. Full variable domain (outside the CDR3, taken from reference TRBV14 and TRBJ2-7): EAGVTQFPSHSVIEKGQTVTLRCDPISGHDNLYWYRRVMGKEIKFLLHFVKESKQDESGMPNNRFLAERTGGTYSTLKVQPAELEDSGVYFCASSQDRWATYEQYFGPGTRLTVT.

This clonotype was counted ten times or more. Given a much more abundant clone one base away, this may be a read error. The chain uses TRBV12-3 or TRBV12-4 and TRBJ1-4; 9 nucleotides match TRBD1. This CDR3 is built from 14 residues. CDR3 sequence: CASSPGQGNGKLFF. In DNA form, the CDR3 reads TGTGCCAGCAGCCCGGGACAGGGTAATGGAAAACTGTTTTTT.

This clonotype was picked up many times. V is TRBV28 and J is TRBJ1-2, with TRBD1 matching 7 bases. Germline CDR1 MDHEN, CDR2 SYDVKM. V shed 7 bases and J 2 bases; nucleotides not matched to a gene: 7. CDR3 length equals 14 residues. The CDR3 loop reads CASTQGRANYGYTF. The CDR3 DNA follows: TGTGCCAGCACACAGGGGAGAGCAAACTATGGCTACACCTTC.

The chain recombines TRBV7-2 with TRBJ2-7; D may be TRBD2 (6 bases). CDR1 and CDR2 from the germline V gene are SGHTA and FQGNSA. The CDR3 is 16 residues long. Trimming left V 5 bases short and J 2 bases short, with 19 bases between. The CDR3 protein is CASSQTPGGFAYEQYF. The CDR3 nucleotides are TGTGCCAGCAGCCAAACACCCGGGGGTTTTGCCTACGAGCAGTACTTC.

This clonotype has just a few counts. The chain is built from TRBV7-9 and TRBJ1-4; perhaps TRBD1 as D (5 bases). Trimming left V 1 base short and J 9 bases short, with 18 bases between. The CDR3 spans 16 residues. Per the germline V gene, CDR1 is SEHNR and CDR2 is FQNEAQ (reference sequence). The DNA of the CDR3 is TGTGCCAGCAGCTTAGACCCGCGGGGCCCAGAGAAAAAACTGTTTTTT. Protein: CASSLDPRGPEKKLFF. Drawing the rest from reference TRBV7-9 and TRBJ1-4, the complete variable domain is DTGVSQNPRHKITKRGQNVTFRCDPISEHNRLYWYRQTLGQGPEFLTYFQNEAQLEKSRLLSDRFSAERPKGSFSTLEIQRTEQGDSAMYLCASSLDPRGPEKKLFFGSGTQLSVL.

In the case of this clonotype: This could be a read error, since a much larger clone is one nucleotide away. The chain employs TRBV10-3 and TRBJ1-5; D gene uncertain. The V gene lost 10 bases and the J gene lost 5 bases, with 15 bases spanning the gap. The CDR3 totals 13 residues. Germline V CDR1 and CDR2: ENHRY, SYGVKD. CDR3 DNA: TGTGCCACCCAGGAAGGTCAAGATCAGCCCCAGCATTTT. Its translation is CATQEGQDQPQHF.

This clonotype was counted between two and nine times. The chain carries TRBV5-4 and TRBJ1-6; tentative D call: TRBD1 (5 bases). CDR1 is SGHNT and CDR2 is YYREEE in the germline V gene (reference sequence). The CDR3 consists of 18 residues. Trimming removed 4 bases from V and 7 bases from J, with 24 bases in between. The CDR3 DNA reads TGTGCCAGCAGCCTATTCCGGGCTTTCCCACAGGCCAATTCACCCCTCCACTTT. Amino acids: CASSLFRAFPQANSPLHF. The full variable domain, with the rest looked up from reference TRBV5-4 and TRBJ1-6, is ETGVTQSPTHLIKTRGQQVTLRCSSQSGHNTVSWYQQALGQGPQFIFQYYREEENGRGNFPPRFSGLQFPNYSSELNVNALELDDSALYLCASSLFRAFPQANSPLHFGNGTRLTVT.

This clonotype was seen ten or more times. The chain joins TRBV3-1 to TRBJ1-1; D unclear. The CDR3 totals 13 residues. Trimming cost V 1 base and J 10 bases, with 13 bases left between them. Germline assignment: CDR1 LGHDT and CDR2 YNNKEL (reference sequence). For the CDR3, the DNA is TGTGCCAGCAGCCAAGTCTCGGGAGAGCGAGCTTTCTTT. Its translation is CASSQVSGERAFF.

This clonotype was observed many times. The V call is TRBV6-2 or TRBV6-3, the J call TRBJ1-1, with 12 bases identical to TRBD1. CDR3 length: 18 amino acids. CDR1 MNHEY and CDR2 SVGEGT come from the germline V gene. Unmatched junction bases numbered 9, after V lost 2 bases and J lost 2 bases. CDR3 in DNA: TGTGCCAGCAGTTACAACCGGGACAGGGGGCTCGGAAACACTGAAGCTTTCTTT. It codes for CASSYNRDRGLGNTEAFF.

This clonotype was recorded at least ten times. The CDR3 bases are TGTGCCAGCAGTGACAGATTGCCTTACACCGGGGAGCTGTTTTTT. The encoded protein is CASSDRLPYTGELFF. The chain links TRBV25-1 to TRBJ2-2, with unresolved D. CDR3 length: 15 amino acids. Deletions cut 3 bases from V and 3 bases from J, with 11 bases between. The germline V gene has CDR1 MGHDK and CDR2 SYGVNS. The full variable domain, rest sourced from reference TRBV25-1 and TRBJ2-2, is EADIYQTPRYLVIGTGKKITLECSQTMGHDKMYWYQQDPGMELHLIHYSYGVNSTEKGDLSSESTVSRIRTEHFPLTLESARPSHTSQYLCASSDRLPYTGELFFGEGSRLTVL.

This clonotype was seen at least ten times. The chain links TRBV27 to TRBJ2-2; D may be TRBD1 or TRBD2 (6 bases each). Deletions cut 3 bases from V and 7 bases from J, with 18 bases between. This CDR3 has 16 residues. Germline V gives CDR1 MNHEY, CDR2 SMNVEV (reference sequence). The CDR3 sequence: CASSLGGQWGGGELFF. The CDR3 coding sequence is TGTGCCAGCAGTTTGGGGGGACAATGGGGAGGCGGGGAGCTGTTTTTT.

The gene calls are TRBV4-1 and TRBJ2-5; D gene ambiguous. CDR1 is MGHRA, CDR2 YSYEKL, per germline. Trimming cost V 0 bases and J 2 bases, with 10 bases left between them. This CDR3 spans 15 amino acids. The CDR3 nucleotides are TGCGCCAGCAGCCAAGATTCGTTAGTTCAAGAGACCCAGTACTTC. Its translation is CASSQDSLVQETQYF.

This clonotype turned up a few times. The CDR3 bases are TGTGCCAGCAGCTTAATGGCTTCGGGGGGGGGCGCCAAAAACATTCAGTACTTC. Protein sequence: CASSLMASGGGAKNIQYF. This chain links TRBV11-2 with TRBJ2-4; 8 nucleotides align to TRBD2. Per the germline V gene, CDR1 is SGHAT and CDR2 is FQNNGV. J was trimmed by 1 base and V by 2 bases; bases with no gene match: 10. The CDR3 consists of 18 residues.

This clonotype was counted ten times or more. V gene TRBV2 combines with J gene TRBJ1-5; a possible D gene is TRBD1 (6 bases). V was trimmed by 4 bases and J by 6 bases, leaving 13 bases between them. Germline V gene sequence: CDR1 SNHLY, CDR2 FYNNEI. The length of the CDR3 is 14 residues. The CDR3 DNA is TGTGCCAGCAGTGCACAGGGAGAAGGTCAGCCCCAGCATTTT. Its translation: CASSAQGEGQPQHF.

This clonotype was counted at least ten times. This sequence joins TRBV20-1 and TRBJ2-7, with 9 bases identical to TRBD1. Germline V gives CDR1 DFQATT, CDR2 SNEGSKA (reference sequence). This CDR3 has 17 amino acids. Trimming cost V 6 bases and J 0 bases; bases outside gene matches: 15. The CDR3 loop reads CSASGGGQGTSSYEQYF. CDR3 bases: TGCAGTGCGTCTGGGGGAGGACAGGGGACCTCCTCCTACGAGCAGTACTTC.

This clonotype was detected many times. The V call is TRBV19, the J call TRBJ1-6; weak D call: TRBD1 (6 bases). CDR3 length: 15 residues. The V gene's germline CDR1 is LNHDA and CDR2 SQIVND (reference sequence). The V end lost 4 bases, the J end lost 5 bases, and 12 bases lay between the germline ends. DNA for the CDR3: TGTGCCAGTAGTACAACAGGGTTTAATAATTCACCCCTCCACTTT. Translated, it gives CASSTTGFNNSPLHF.

This clonotype was observed at least ten times. The chain combines TRBV6-1 with TRBJ2-1; 9 nucleotides agree with TRBD2. This CDR3 comprises 14 residues. Losses at the gene ends were 5 bases for V and 8 bases for J; bases not matched to a gene: 7. Germline lookup yields CDR1 MNHNS and CDR2 SASEGT. The CDR3 region has the DNA TGTGCCAGCAGTCGTAGCGGGAGTTTTGATGAGCAGTTCTTC. Amino acids: CASSRSGSFDEQFF.

This clonotype showed up just a few times. This rearrangement joins TRBV9 to TRBJ2-5; D is uncertain. The V gene's germline CDR1 is SGDLS and CDR2 YYNGEE. The CDR3 runs to 13 residues. V lost 0 bases, J lost 2 bases, and 5 bases lay in between. The CDR3 loop reads CASSVGMQETQYF. CDR3 in DNA: TGTGCCAGCAGCGTAGGAATGCAAGAGACCCAGTACTTC.

In its sample, this clonotype was seen a few times. The genes are TRBV11-2 and TRBJ2-7; D remains ambiguous. In germline, CDR1 is SGHAT, CDR2 FQNNGV. V dropped 5 bases and J dropped 4 bases, with 12 bases sitting between them. The CDR3 loop spans 13 amino acids. The chain's CDR3 is CASSVHSTYEQYF. DNA for the CDR3: TGTGCCAGCAGCGTGCACAGCACGTACGAGCAGTACTTC.

There are many counts of this clonotype. CDR3 DNA: TGCAGCGCGACAGGCAACTCCTACGAGCAGTACTTC. This gives the protein CSATGNSYEQYF. The rearrangement joins TRBV29-1 to TRBJ2-7; D perhaps matches TRBD1 (6 bases). Trimming left V 7 bases short and J 0 bases short, with 10 bases between. The germline gives CDR1 SQVTM, CDR2 ANQGSEA. CDR3 length: 12 residues.

This clonotype was seen many times. This CDR3 reads CASSGGRLRDQPQHF. The CDR3 nucleotides read TGTGCCAGCAGCGGTGGTCGGCTCCGCGATCAGCCCCAGCATTTT. V and J are TRBV7-2 and TRBJ1-5; D gene ambiguous. The CDR3 has 15 amino acids. V lost 5 bases, J lost 5 bases, and 16 bases lay in between. Germline V gene data show CDR1 as SGHTA and CDR2 as FQGNSA.

This clonotype appeared many times. V and J are TRBV28 and TRBJ2-7; D is ambiguous. Per germline, CDR1 MDHEN and CDR2 SYDVKM. V was pared by 6 bases and J by 6 bases, with 12 bases between. The CDR3 length is 12 residues. CDR3 sequence: CASRTLGFEQYF. CDR3 DNA sequence: TGTGCCAGCAGGACTTTAGGATTCGAGCAGTACTTC.